Following are 29 T cell receptor beta chains from one sample sequenced in a study of shared clonotypes between healthy human individuals. Assay used: immunoSEQ multiplex PCR; TCRdb lists only in-frame clones, some missing. The top ten hold 0.32% of the sample, which has approximately 400,000 clones, around 96% seen once. The source material was memory CD8+ T cells sorted from blood. Stated subset: CD45RO+ cells pooled with CCR7-negative TemRA cells. The receptors here all came from a man aged 25 to 40 in good health.

V is TRBV29-1 and J is TRBJ2-5; D call uncertain. Germline assignment: CDR1 SQVTM and CDR2 ANQGSEA. The V gene lost 3 bases and the J gene lost 5 bases, with 10 bases spanning the gap. The CDR3 totals 12 residues. The CDR3 sequence is CSVDPALETQYF. The DNA of the CDR3 is TGCAGCGTTGATCCGGCTTTGGAGACCCAGTACTTC.

The chain has TRBV7-9 and TRBJ2-5; possible D gene TRBD1, 6 bases. The CDR3 extends over 17 amino acids. Trimming removed 2 bases from V and 3 bases from J, with 19 bases in between. Germline V gives CDR1 SEHNR, CDR2 FQNEAQ (reference sequence). CDR3 DNA sequence: TGTGCCAGCAGCTTAACGGCAAGGGTGGACAGCAAAGAGACCCAGTACTTC. It yields the protein CASSLTARVDSKETQYF. The full variable domain, in which reference TRBV7-9 and TRBJ2-5 provide the parts outside the CDR3, is DTGVSQNPRHKITKRGQNVTFRCDPISEHNRLYWYRQTLGQGPEFLTYFQNEAQLEKSRLLSDRFSAERPKGSFSTLEIQRTEQGDSAMYLCASSLTARVDSKETQYFGPGTRLLVL.

The chain couples TRBV28 to TRBJ2-1; no reliable D call. The germline CDR1 and CDR2 sequences are MDHEN and SYDVKM. V was shortened by 3 bases and J by 0 bases, with 6 bases between the two germline ends. This CDR3 region has 14 residues. This CDR3 reads CASSFAYSYNEQFF. In DNA form, the CDR3 reads TGTGCCAGCAGTTTCGCCTACTCCTACAATGAGCAGTTCTTC. The full variable domain, with the rest looked up from reference TRBV28 and TRBJ2-1, is DVKVTQSSRYLVKRTGEKVFLECVQDMDHENMFWYRQDPGLGLRLIYFSYDVKMKEKGDIPEGYSVSREKKERFSLILESASTNQTSMYLCASSFAYSYNEQFFGPGTRLTVL.

This sequence joins TRBV5-1 and TRBJ2-7; tentatively, D is TRBD1 or TRBD2 (5 bases each). Per germline, CDR1 SGHRS and CDR2 YFSETQ. V dropped 5 bases and J dropped 6 bases, with 15 bases sitting between them. The CDR3 length is 13 residues. CDR3 nucleotide sequence: TGCGCCAGCAGGCCCAGGGTGGAGGCCGAGCAGTACTTC. Its protein is CASRPRVEAEQYF.

Remarks on this clone: This specimen includes other DNA sequences encoding the same CDR3. The chain combines TRBV5-1 with TRBJ2-5, with D unresolved. The germline V gene has CDR1 SGHRS and CDR2 YFSETQ. Trimming took 0 bases from V and 4 from J, leaving 4 bases between them. This CDR3 is built from 12 residues. The CDR3, as DNA: TGCGCCAGCAGCTTGGATGGAGAGACCCAGTACTTC. Residues: CASSLDGETQYF.

The chain is built from TRBV11-1 and TRBJ2-1, with D maybe TRBD2 (6 bases). CDR1 SGHAT and CDR2 FQDESV come from the germline V gene (reference sequence). Trimming took 4 bases from V and 8 from J, leaving 15 bases between them. The CDR3 sequence is 14 residues long. For the CDR3, the DNA is TGTGCCAGCAGCTCCCTCTGGGGGGAGGATGAGCAGTTCTTC. Protein product: CASSSLWGEDEQFF.

The V and J genes are TRBV11-2 and TRBJ2-1; no clear D. Germline-derived CDR1 and CDR2 are SGHAT and FQNNGV. This CDR3 is built from 12 residues. Deletions cut 0 bases from V and 6 bases from J, with 3 bases between. The CDR3 reads CASSLDLNEQFF. DNA for the CDR3: TGTGCCAGCAGCTTAGATCTCAATGAGCAGTTCTTC.

The chain uses TRBV7-8 and TRBJ2-7; perhaps TRBD1 as D (5 bases). Trimming took 1 base from V and 6 from J, leaving 16 bases between them. There are 15 residues in the CDR3. Germline-derived CDR1 and CDR2 are SGHVS and FQNEAQ. In DNA, the CDR3 is TGTGCCAGCAGCTTAGGCAGGGCCATTCCGTTCGAGCAGTACTTC. Encoded protein: CASSLGRAIPFEQYF.

The chain employs TRBV9 and TRBJ2-7, with D tentatively TRBD1 (6 bases). The V end was cut by 3 bases, the J end by 3 bases, with 13 bases between. CDR1 SGDLS and CDR2 YYNGEE come from the germline V gene. CDR3 length: 14 residues. DNA for the CDR3: TGTGCCAGCAGCGCAGGGGATATGAGCTACGAGCAGTACTTC. It codes for CASSAGDMSYEQYF.

This clone was found once. This chain connects TRBV4-1 to TRBJ2-7, with 15 bases identical to TRBD2. The germline V gene encodes CDR1 MGHRA and CDR2 YSYEKL. The CDR3 has 19 amino acids. Losses at the gene ends were 1 base for V and 3 bases for J; bases not matched to a gene: 10. The CDR3 DNA sequence: TGCGCCAGCAGCCAAGGCGGACTAGCGGGAGGGAAAAGACTCTACGAGCAGTACTTC. This translates into CASSQGGLAGGKRLYEQYF.

The gene calls are TRBV5-4 and TRBJ2-2; 10 bases are shared with TRBD1. The CDR3 consists of 14 residues. In germline, CDR1 is SGHNT, CDR2 YYREEE (reference sequence). V lost 5 bases and J lost 3; bases outside the gene matches: 1. The CDR3 loop reads CASRTGGDTGELFF. The CDR3 DNA follows: TGTGCCAGCAGGACAGGGGGCGACACCGGGGAGCTGTTTTTT.

The chain joins TRBV7-2 to TRBJ1-2; D unresolved. The CDR3 is 13 residues long. Trimming removed 0 bases at V and 7 bases at J, with 9 bases between. Germline CDR1 is SGHTA and CDR2 is FQGNSA. This chain's CDR3 is CASSLARMGGYTF. The CDR3, as DNA: TGTGCCAGCAGCTTAGCTAGGATGGGTGGCTACACCTTC.

V usage is TRBV19 and J usage is TRBJ2-1, with 15 bases fitting TRBD2. The CDR3 covers 17 residues. J was trimmed by 6 bases and V by 7 bases; bases with no gene match: 10. The V gene's germline CDR1 is LNHDA and CDR2 SQIVND (reference sequence). The DNA for the CDR3 is TGTGCCAGTAAAAGGACTAGCGGGAGGGGTGACCTCAATGAGCAGTTCTTC. This codes for CASKRTSGRGDLNEQFF.

The V and J genes are TRBV4-1 and TRBJ2-5; 12 bases are a match to TRBD2. After removal of 4 bases from V and 5 bases from J, the junction contained 11 bases not matched to a gene. CDR3 size: 17 residues. Germline CDR1 reads MGHRA; CDR2 reads YSYEKL. CDR3 nucleotide sequence: TGCGCCAGCAGCCCACGGGGGGCTAGCGGGAGGGCCGAGACCCAGTACTTC. Translating it yields CASSPRGASGRAETQYF.

The chain combines TRBV28 with TRBJ1-2; tentative D call: TRBD1 (5 bases). CDR1 and CDR2 (germline): MDHEN, SYDVKM. The CDR3 extends over 14 amino acids. Trimming removed 3 bases from V and 3 bases from J, with 11 bases in between. The CDR3 loop reads CASSFGQGYYGYTF. Here the CDR3 DNA reads TGTGCCAGCAGTTTTGGGCAGGGCTACTATGGCTACACCTTC.

This chain joins TRBV11-2 and TRBJ1-2; D not certain. Trimming took 7 bases from V and 8 from J, leaving 26 bases between them. Germline CDR1 and CDR2: SGHAT and FQNNGV. This CDR3 comprises 16 residues. The CDR3 loop is CASTPFVRGPFGGYTF. CDR3 nucleotides: TGTGCCAGCACCCCTTTTGTCCGAGGCCCCTTTGGGGGCTACACCTTC. The variable domain in full, completed from reference TRBV11-2 and TRBJ1-2, reads EAGVAQSPRYKIIEKRQSVAFWCNPISGHATLYWYQQILGQGPKLLIQFQNNGVVDDSQLPKDRFSAERLKGVDSTLKIQPAKLEDSAVYLCASTPFVRGPFGGYTFGSGTRLTVV.

This chain connects TRBV10-3 to TRBJ2-7; 8 bases match TRBD1. The CDR3 loop spans 12 amino acids. CDR1 and CDR2 from the germline V gene are ENHRY and SYGVKD. Trimming at V came to 6 bases and at J to 3 bases, leaving 1 base not matched to a gene. CDR3 sequence (DNA): TGTGCCATCAGCGGACAGGGCTACGAGCAGTACTTC. Its translation: CAISGQGYEQYF.

J is TRBJ1-3 and V is TRBV18, with D unresolved. Trimming removed 1 base at V and 0 bases at J, with 7 bases between. CDR1 and CDR2 (germline): KGHSH, LQKENI. CDR3 length equals 15 residues. Here the CDR3 reads CASSPLGSSGNTIYF. CDR3 sequence (DNA): TGTGCCAGCTCACCACTTGGCAGCTCTGGAAACACCATATATTTT.

The gene calls are TRBV6-1 and TRBJ1-1; 7 bases are a match to TRBD1. The CDR3 loop spans 14 amino acids. CDR1 MNHNS and CDR2 SASEGT come from the germline V gene. With 4 bases clipped from V and 1 base from J, the junction kept 3 bases outside the gene matches. The CDR3 bases are TGTGCCAGCAGTGTGGGGACAGCGAACACTGAAGCTTTCTTT. Its protein product is CASSVGTANTEAFF.

The chain uses TRBV4-2 and TRBJ2-3; no firm D call. Per the germline V gene, CDR1 is LGHNA and CDR2 is YNFKEQ. V lost 1 base and J lost 0, with 2 bases in between. The CDR3 contains 13 residues. CDR3 nucleotides: TGTGCCAGCAGCCAAGTTAGCACAGATACGCAGTATTTT. Translating gives CASSQVSTDTQYF.

The genes are TRBV9 and TRBJ2-1, with 12 bases aligning to TRBD2. The V gene's germline CDR1 is SGDLS and CDR2 YYNGEE. The CDR3 totals 16 residues. Trimming removed 0 bases from V and 6 bases from J; junction bases left unmatched: 4. In DNA, the CDR3 is TGTGCCAGCAGCGTAGTATCTAGCGGGAGGGTCAATGAGCAGTTCTTC. It translates to CASSVVSSGRVNEQFF. The variable domain in full, with the rest retrieved from reference TRBV9 and TRBJ2-1, is DSGVTQTPKHLITATGQRVTLRCSPRSGDLSVYWYQQSLDQGLQFLIQYYNGEERAKGNILERFSAQQFPDLHSELNLSSLELGDSALYFCASSVVSSGRVNEQFFGPGTRLTVL.

V usage is TRBV27 and J usage is TRBJ2-1; the match to TRBD2 covers 10 bases. CDR1 is MNHEY and CDR2 is SMNVEV in the germline V gene (reference sequence). V gave up 5 bases and J gave up 7 bases; unmatched junction bases: 11. The length of the CDR3 is 16 residues. The CDR3 DNA follows: TGTGCCAGCAGTCGTAGTCCTAGCGGGAGTTTGAATGAGCAGTTCTTC. Translation: CASSRSPSGSLNEQFF.

The J gene is TRBJ2-7, the V gene TRBV6-5; TRBD2 matches at 8 bases. The CDR3 runs 13 residues. The V and J ends lost 5 bases and 4 bases, in that order; junction bases with no gene match: 4. In germline, CDR1 is MNHEY, CDR2 SVGAGI. CDR3 sequence reads: CASSRLASYEQYF. In DNA form, the CDR3 reads TGTGCCAGCAGTCGACTAGCGAGTTACGAGCAGTACTTC.

A remark on this clone: The same CDR3 also results from other DNA sequences found in this sample. The V call is TRBV5-4, the J call TRBJ1-2; TRBD1 aligns across 7 bases. Germline V gene sequence: CDR1 SGHNT, CDR2 YYREEE (reference sequence). Trimming at V came to 1 base and at J to 4 bases, leaving 7 bases not matched to a gene. The CDR3 is 15 residues long. CDR3 DNA sequence: TGTGCCAGCAGCTTGCCCGGGACAGCGGTCTATGGCTACACCTTC. This translates into CASSLPGTAVYGYTF. Full variable domain (remainder filled in from reference TRBV5-4 and TRBJ1-2): ETGVTQSPTHLIKTRGQQVTLRCSSQSGHNTVSWYQQALGQGPQFIFQYYREEENGRGNFPPRFSGLQFPNYSSELNVNALELDDSALYLCASSLPGTAVYGYTFGSGTRLTVV.

The V gene is TRBV25-1, the J gene TRBJ2-3, with D unresolved. The CDR3 is 14 amino acids. V was shortened by 0 bases and J by 2 bases, with 6 bases between the two germline ends. Per the germline V gene, CDR1 is MGHDK and CDR2 is SYGVNS. CDR3 region: CASSEYGSTDTQYF. CDR3 in DNA: TGTGCCAGCAGTGAATATGGATCCACAGATACGCAGTATTTT.

V and J are TRBV21-1 and TRBJ2-2; the table names TRBD2, a call not compared with the DNA. TRBV21-1 is a documented pseudogene. The CDR3 extends over 15 amino acids. The CDR3 loop reads CASSKLAGGTGELFF. The CDR3 nucleotides are TGTGCCAGCAGCAAACTAGCGGGAGGCACCGGGGAGCTGTTTTTT.

Of note for this clone: In the same sample, other DNA sequences code for this CDR3. The chain couples TRBV6-5 to TRBJ2-7; 7 bases are a match to TRBD1. CDR3 length: 11 residues. The germline CDR1 and CDR2 sequences are MNHEY and SVGAGI. The V segment lost 6 bases and the J segment 4 bases; nucleotides outside the gene matches: 0. CDR3: CASRQGYEQYF. The CDR3 DNA reads as TGTGCCAGCAGACAGGGGTACGAGCAGTACTTC.

The chain is built from TRBV9 and TRBJ2-7; D uncertain. This CDR3 has 13 amino acids. CDR1 is SGDLS and CDR2 is YYNGEE in the germline V gene. Trimming removed 8 bases at V and 0 bases at J, with 12 bases between. The CDR3 DNA follows: TGTGCCAGTGGGCCTTCCTTCTCCTACGAGCAGTACTTC. Encoded protein: CASGPSFSYEQYF.

The gene calls are TRBV30 and TRBJ2-5; 12 positions agree with TRBD2. The trim removed 2 bases at V and 4 bases at J, leaving 8 bases unmatched. Germline assignment: CDR1 GTSNPN and CDR2 SVGIG (reference sequence). This CDR3 has 16 residues. The CDR3 spells CAWSRLAGVQGETQYF. The DNA of the CDR3 is TGTGCCTGGAGTCGACTAGCGGGAGTCCAGGGAGAGACCCAGTACTTC.